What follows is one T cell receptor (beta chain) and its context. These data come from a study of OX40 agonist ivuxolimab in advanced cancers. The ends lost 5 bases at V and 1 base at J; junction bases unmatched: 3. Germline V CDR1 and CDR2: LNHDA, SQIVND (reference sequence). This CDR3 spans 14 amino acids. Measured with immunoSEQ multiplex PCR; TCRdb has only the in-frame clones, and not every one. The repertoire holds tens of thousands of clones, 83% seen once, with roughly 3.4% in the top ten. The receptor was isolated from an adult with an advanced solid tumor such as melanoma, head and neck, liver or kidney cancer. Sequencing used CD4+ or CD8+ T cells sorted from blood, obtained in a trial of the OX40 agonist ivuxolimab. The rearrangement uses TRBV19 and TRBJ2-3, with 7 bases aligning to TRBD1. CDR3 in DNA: TGTGCCAGTAGTTCCGGACAGGGCACAGATACGCAGTATTTT. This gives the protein CASSSGQGTDTQYF.